A selection of T cell receptor beta chains follows, all from one sample in a study of OX40 agonist ivuxolimab in advanced cancers. Measured with immunoSEQ multiplex PCR; TCRdb has only the in-frame clones, and not every one. The sample lists roughly 25,000 clones; less than 90% were seen once. The starting material was CD4+ or CD8+ T cells sorted from blood, obtained in a trial of the OX40 agonist ivuxolimab. These receptors came from an adult with an advanced solid tumor such as melanoma, head and neck, liver or kidney cancer. Each CDR3 is given with its conserved first and last residue. The order of the fields is clone size, V gene, J gene, D gene, CDR3 protein, CDR3 DNA. A D gene is named only where the DNA matches it firmly. Size values are once, few and many counts, or a class for expanded clones, and some rows have none.

abundance: .
v_gene: TRBV4-3
j_gene: TRBJ1-6
d_gene: .
CDR3aa: CASSQDPPSSSYNSPLHF
CDR3nt: TGCGCCAGCAGCCAAGATCCCCCGTCTAGCTCCTATAATTCACCCCTCCACTTT

abundance: .
v_gene: TRBV7-3
j_gene: TRBJ1-5
d_gene: .
CDR3aa: CASSLAGFGNQPQHF
CDR3nt: TGTGCCAGCAGCTTAGCGGGGTTCGGCAATCAGCCCCAGCATTTT

abundance: few
v_gene: TRBV9
j_gene: TRBJ2-1
d_gene: .
CDR3aa: CASSVAGNEQFF
CDR3nt: TGTGCCAGCAGCGTAGCGGGCAATGAGCAGTTCTTC

abundance: .
v_gene: TRBV28
j_gene: TRBJ2-3
d_gene: TRBD1
CDR3aa: CASSLDSGTGWSTDTQYF
CDR3nt: TGTGCCAGCAGCTTGGATTCCGGGACAGGGTGGAGCACAGATACGCAGTATTTT

abundance: .
v_gene: TRBV4-2
j_gene: TRBJ2-3
d_gene: .
CDR3aa: CASSRSAGDTQYF
CDR3nt: TGTGCCAGCAGCCGCTCAGCAGGAGATACGCAGTATTTT

abundance: .
v_gene: TRBV30
j_gene: TRBJ2-7
d_gene: .
CDR3aa: CAWSVQRQGRGEQYF
CDR3nt: TGTGCCTGGAGTGTACAGCGACAGGGGAGGGGCGAGCAGTACTTC

abundance: .
v_gene: TRBV29-1
j_gene: TRBJ1-2
d_gene: .
CDR3aa: CSVEAGQGHGYTF
CDR3nt: TGCAGCGTTGAAGCTGGTCAGGGCCATGGCTACACCTTC

abundance: .
v_gene: TRBV6-6
j_gene: TRBJ1-5
d_gene: .
CDR3aa: CASSPGGLQPQHF
CDR3nt: TGTGCCAGCAGCCCAGGCGGTTTACAGCCCCAGCATTTT

abundance: .
v_gene: TRBV19
j_gene: TRBJ1-5
d_gene: TRBD1
CDR3aa: CASSLTGQGVNQPQHF
CDR3nt: TGTGCCAGTAGTCTGACGGGACAGGGTGTTAATCAGCCCCAGCATTTT

abundance: once
v_gene: TRBV6-6
j_gene: TRBJ2-2
d_gene: TRBD1
CDR3aa: CASNLLTGGTGELFF
CDR3nt: TGTGCCAGCAACCTACTGACAGGGGGGACCGGGGAGCTGTTTTTT

abundance: .
v_gene: TRBV13
j_gene: TRBJ1-1
d_gene: .
CDR3aa: CASSLLGGRATEAFF
CDR3nt: TGTGCCAGCAGCTTACTGGGAGGCAGGGCCACTGAAGCTTTCTTT

abundance: .
v_gene: TRBV27
j_gene: TRBJ2-7
d_gene: .
CDR3aa: CASSLGLPLPREQYF
CDR3nt: TGTGCCAGCAGTTTGGGACTCCCGTTGCCACGAGAGCAGTACTTC

abundance: .
v_gene: TRBV6-6
j_gene: TRBJ2-7
d_gene: TRBD1
CDR3aa: CASSYSGRGYEQYF
CDR3nt: TGTGCCAGCAGTTACTCAGGCAGGGGGTACGAGCAGTACTTC

abundance: .
v_gene: TRBV7-9
j_gene: TRBJ1-5
d_gene: TRBD1
CDR3aa: CASSPQGANQPQHF
CDR3nt: TGTGCCAGCAGCCCACAGGGGGCGAATCAGCCCCAGCATTTT

abundance: .
v_gene: TRBV19
j_gene: TRBJ2-5
d_gene: .
CDR3aa: CASSGGFGETQYF
CDR3nt: TGTGCCAGTAGTGGTGGCTTCGGGGAGACCCAGTACTTC

abundance: .
v_gene: TRBV4-1
j_gene: TRBJ1-1
d_gene: .
CDR3aa: CASSQDPRLNTEAFF
CDR3nt: TGCGCCAGCAGCCAAGATCCCAGGCTTAACACTGAAGCTTTCTTT

abundance: .
v_gene: TRBV7-3
j_gene: TRBJ2-5
d_gene: TRBD1
CDR3aa: CASSLTRGRYETQYF
CDR3nt: TGTGCCAGCAGCCTAACCAGGGGGCGCTATGAGACCCAGTACTTC

abundance: .
v_gene: TRBV2
j_gene: TRBJ2-5
d_gene: TRBD2
CDR3aa: CASSSASGEETQYF
CDR3nt: TGTGCCAGCAGCTCGGCTAGCGGAGAAGAGACCCAGTACTTC

abundance: .
v_gene: TRBV10-3
j_gene: TRBJ2-5
d_gene: .
CDR3aa: CAISEGSMETQYF
CDR3nt: TGTGCCATCAGTGAGGGTAGCATGGAGACCCAGTACTTC

abundance: once
v_gene: TRBV13
j_gene: TRBJ2-5
d_gene: .
CDR3aa: CASSLVSLRETQYF
CDR3nt: TGTGCCAGCAGCTTAGTATCCCTAAGGGAGACCCAGTACTTC

abundance: .
v_gene: TRBV10-3
j_gene: TRBJ2-1
d_gene: TRBD1
CDR3aa: CAISDSGQGQFF
CDR3nt: TGTGCCATCAGTGATTCCGGACAGGGCCAGTTCTTC

abundance: .
v_gene: TRBV4-1
j_gene: TRBJ2-5
d_gene: TRBD2
CDR3aa: CASSQVGGDETQYF
CDR3nt: TGCGCCAGCAGCCAAGTTGGGGGGGACGAGACCCAGTACTTC

abundance: .
v_gene: TRBV29-1
j_gene: TRBJ2-7
d_gene: TRBD1
CDR3aa: CSASGTGLTYEQYF
CDR3nt: TGCAGCGCATCCGGGACAGGGTTGACCTACGAGCAGTACTTC

abundance: .
v_gene: TRBV28
j_gene: TRBJ2-7
d_gene: TRBD1
CDR3aa: CASISGQGGEQYF
CDR3nt: TGTGCCAGCATCTCAGGACAGGGGGGCGAGCAGTACTTC

abundance: .
v_gene: TRBV7-3
j_gene: TRBJ2-2
d_gene: .
CDR3aa: CASTPSGYTGELFF
CDR3nt: TGTGCCAGCACCCCGTCAGGGTACACCGGGGAGCTGTTTTTT

abundance: .
v_gene: TRBV4-1
j_gene: TRBJ1-1
d_gene: .
CDR3aa: CASSQALEGSEAFF
CDR3nt: TGCGCCAGCAGCCAAGCTTTGGAAGGGTCTGAAGCTTTCTTT

abundance: .
v_gene: TRBV9
j_gene: TRBJ2-3
d_gene: TRBD1
CDR3aa: CASSDGTAYRDTQYF
CDR3nt: TGTGCCAGCAGCGATGGGACAGCTTATAGGGATACGCAGTATTTT

abundance: .
v_gene: TRBV27
j_gene: TRBJ1-1
d_gene: TRBD1
CDR3aa: CASSRGPEDRVFEAFF
CDR3nt: TGTGCCAGCAGCCGTGGCCCGGAGGACAGGGTGTTTGAAGCTTTCTTT

abundance: .
v_gene: TRBV29-1
j_gene: TRBJ2-1
d_gene: TRBD2
CDR3aa: CSVEDPRLAGRGLNEQFF
CDR3nt: TGCAGCGTTGAAGATCCCCGACTAGCGGGGCGGGGCCTCAATGAGCAGTTCTTC

abundance: .
v_gene: TRBV6-6
j_gene: TRBJ2-2
d_gene: TRBD1
CDR3aa: CASSSTGVTTGELFF
CDR3nt: TGTGCCAGCAGTTCCACAGGGGTAACAACCGGGGAGCTGTTTTTT

abundance: .
v_gene: TRBV6-1
j_gene: TRBJ2-7
d_gene: TRBD1
CDR3aa: CASSQGAVYEQYF
CDR3nt: TGTGCCAGCTCACAGGGGGCGGTTTACGAGCAGTACTTC

abundance: .
v_gene: TRBV4-1
j_gene: TRBJ2-1
d_gene: TRBD2
CDR3aa: CASSPLAGVTREQFF
CDR3nt: TGCGCCAGCAGCCCACTAGCGGGGGTAACACGGGAGCAGTTCTTC

abundance: .
v_gene: TRBV4-2
j_gene: TRBJ1-1
d_gene: TRBD1
CDR3aa: CASSPWTGENPEAFF
CDR3nt: TGTGCCAGCAGCCCCTGGACAGGGGAGAATCCTGAAGCTTTCTTT

abundance: .
v_gene: TRBV5-5
j_gene: TRBJ2-1
d_gene: .
CDR3aa: CASSLVPHEQFF
CDR3nt: TGTGCCAGCAGCCTGGTGCCCCATGAGCAGTTCTTC

abundance: .
v_gene: TRBV29-1
j_gene: TRBJ2-7
d_gene: TRBD1
CDR3aa: CSVWGQGSYEQYF
CDR3nt: TGCAGCGTTTGGGGACAGGGATCCTACGAGCAGTACTTC

abundance: few
v_gene: TRBV5-1
j_gene: TRBJ1-6
d_gene: TRBD1
CDR3aa: CASSLAGGESPLHF
CDR3nt: TGCGCCAGCAGCTTGGCAGGGGGAGAATCACCCCTCCACTTT

abundance: .
v_gene: TRBV19
j_gene: TRBJ1-5
d_gene: TRBD1
CDR3aa: CASNPGQGSNQPQHF
CDR3nt: TGTGCCAGTAATCCGGGACAGGGCTCCAATCAGCCCCAGCATTTT